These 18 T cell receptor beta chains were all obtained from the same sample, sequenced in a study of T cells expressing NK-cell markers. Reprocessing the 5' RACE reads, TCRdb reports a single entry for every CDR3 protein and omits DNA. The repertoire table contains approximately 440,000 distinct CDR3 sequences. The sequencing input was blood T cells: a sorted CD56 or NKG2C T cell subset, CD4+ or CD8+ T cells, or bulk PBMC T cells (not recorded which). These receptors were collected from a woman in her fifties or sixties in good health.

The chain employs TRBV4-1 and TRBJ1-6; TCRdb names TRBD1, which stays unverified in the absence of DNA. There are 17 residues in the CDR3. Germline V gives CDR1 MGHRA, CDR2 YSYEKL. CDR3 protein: CASSQDLQGRIYSPLHF.

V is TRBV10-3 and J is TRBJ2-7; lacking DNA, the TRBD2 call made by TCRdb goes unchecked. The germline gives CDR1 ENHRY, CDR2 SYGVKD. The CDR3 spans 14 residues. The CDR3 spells CAISEGEGTYEQYF.

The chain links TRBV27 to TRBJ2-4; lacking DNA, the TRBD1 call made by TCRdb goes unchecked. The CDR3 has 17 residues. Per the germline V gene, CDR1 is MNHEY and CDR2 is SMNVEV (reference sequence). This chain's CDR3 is CASSLSYGGSAKNIQYF.

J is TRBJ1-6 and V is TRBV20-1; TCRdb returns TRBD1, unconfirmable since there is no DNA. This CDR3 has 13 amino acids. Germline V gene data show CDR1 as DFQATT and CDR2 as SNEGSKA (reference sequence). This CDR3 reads CSARDRGPSPLHF.

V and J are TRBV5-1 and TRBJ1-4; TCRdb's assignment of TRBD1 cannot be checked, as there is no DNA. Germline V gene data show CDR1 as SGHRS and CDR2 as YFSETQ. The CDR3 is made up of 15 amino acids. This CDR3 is CASSLADGGHEKLFF.

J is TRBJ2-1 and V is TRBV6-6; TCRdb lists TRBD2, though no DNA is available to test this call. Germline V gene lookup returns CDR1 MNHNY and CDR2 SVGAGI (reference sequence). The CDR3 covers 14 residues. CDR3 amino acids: CASRPGTSTNEQFF.

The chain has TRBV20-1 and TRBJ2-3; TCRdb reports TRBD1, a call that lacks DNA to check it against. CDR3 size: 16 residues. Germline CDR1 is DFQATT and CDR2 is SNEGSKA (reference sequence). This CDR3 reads CSARTPRGSRADTQYF.

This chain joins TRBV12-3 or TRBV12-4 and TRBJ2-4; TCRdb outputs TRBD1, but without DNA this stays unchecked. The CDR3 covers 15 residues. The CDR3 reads CASSIGDSRGNIQYF.

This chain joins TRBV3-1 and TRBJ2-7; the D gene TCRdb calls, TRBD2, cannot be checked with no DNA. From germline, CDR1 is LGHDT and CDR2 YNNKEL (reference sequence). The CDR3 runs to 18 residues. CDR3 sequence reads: CASSQGKSLTSGIYEQYF.

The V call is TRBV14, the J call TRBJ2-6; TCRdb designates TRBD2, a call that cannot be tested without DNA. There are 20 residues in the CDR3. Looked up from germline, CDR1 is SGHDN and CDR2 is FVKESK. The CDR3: CASSQEKAGRISSGANVLTF. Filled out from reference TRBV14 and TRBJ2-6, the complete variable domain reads EAGVTQFPSHSVIEKGQTVTLRCDPISGHDNLYWYRRVMGKEIKFLLHFVKESKQDESGMPNNRFLAERTGGTYSTLKVQPAELEDSGVYFCASSQEKAGRISSGANVLTFGAGSRLTVL.

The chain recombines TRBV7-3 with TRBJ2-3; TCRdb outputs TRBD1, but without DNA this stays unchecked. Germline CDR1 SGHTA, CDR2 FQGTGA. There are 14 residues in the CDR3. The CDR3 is CASSLPAGPGTQYF.

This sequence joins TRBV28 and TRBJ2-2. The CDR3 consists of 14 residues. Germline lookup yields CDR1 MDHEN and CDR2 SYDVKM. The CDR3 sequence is CASSSNYNTGELFF.

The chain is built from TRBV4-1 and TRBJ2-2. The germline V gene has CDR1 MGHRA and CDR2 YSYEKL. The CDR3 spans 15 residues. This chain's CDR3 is CASSHTTGSTGELFF.

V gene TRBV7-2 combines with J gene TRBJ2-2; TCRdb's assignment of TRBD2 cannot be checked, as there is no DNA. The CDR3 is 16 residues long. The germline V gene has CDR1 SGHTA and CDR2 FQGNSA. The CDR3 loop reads CASTWWLAGDTGELFF. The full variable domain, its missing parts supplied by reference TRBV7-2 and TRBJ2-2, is GAGVSQSPSNKVTEKGKDVELRCDPISGHTALYWYRQSLGQGLEFLIYFQGNSAPDKSGLPSDRFSAERTGGSVSTLTIQRTQQEDSAVYLCASTWWLAGDTGELFFGEGSRLTVL.

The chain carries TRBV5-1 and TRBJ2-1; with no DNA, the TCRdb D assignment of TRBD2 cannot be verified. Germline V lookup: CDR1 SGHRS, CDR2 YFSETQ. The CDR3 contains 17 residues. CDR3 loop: CASSTGLAGVGGAEQFF. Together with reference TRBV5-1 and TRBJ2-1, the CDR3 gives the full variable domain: KAGVTQTPRYLIKTRGQQVTLSCSPISGHRSVSWYQQTPGQGLQFLFEYFSETQRNKGNFPGRFSGRQFSNSRSEMNVSTLELGDSALYLCASSTGLAGVGGAEQFFGPGTRLTVL.

Here the CDR3 reads CASQGFGGGGELFF. The chain couples TRBV27 to TRBJ2-2; TCRdb picks TRBD1, but there is no DNA to check that call. Germline V gene lookup returns CDR1 MNHEY and CDR2 SMNVEV (reference sequence). CDR3 length: 14 residues.

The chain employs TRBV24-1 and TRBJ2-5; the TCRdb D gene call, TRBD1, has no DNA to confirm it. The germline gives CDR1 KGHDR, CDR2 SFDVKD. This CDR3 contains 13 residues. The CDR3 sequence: CATSTAFQETQYF.

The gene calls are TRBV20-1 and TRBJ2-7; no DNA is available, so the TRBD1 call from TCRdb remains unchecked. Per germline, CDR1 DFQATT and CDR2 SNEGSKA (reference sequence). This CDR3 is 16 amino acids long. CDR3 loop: CSANPGVGGPSYEQYF.